Presented here are 27 T cell receptor beta chains from one specimen sequenced in a study of blood T cell repertoires in COVID-19 (dated by TCRdb to about 2020). The receptor library was made with the immunoSEQ multiplex PCR assay. The table was pulled from immuneACCESS by TCRdb, which kept in-frame rearrangements only. Such tables lose some clones; where checked, under half of the loss comes from unresolved V genes, and the rest has no known cause. Recorded for this sample are more than 150,000 clones; roughly nine tenths of them occurred a single time. The ten largest account for roughly 4.1% of the sample. Input material: peripheral blood. The origin of the receptors is a woman in her sixties or seventies with acute or convalescent COVID-19.

The chain couples TRBV21-1 to TRBJ2-7; the D call of TRBD1 is as the table states it, not checked on the DNA. TRBV21-1 has pseudogene status. The CDR3 extends over 15 amino acids. The CDR3 sequence is CASSRIRQGPYEQYF. CDR3 DNA: TGTGCCAGCAGCAGAATAAGACAGGGCCCCTACGAGCAGTACTTC.

The V and J genes are TRBV9 and TRBJ2-1; TRBD1 aligns across 8 bases. The junction had 8 bases not matched to a gene; V was cut back by 5 bases and J by 4 bases. The CDR3 length is 15 residues. CDR1 SGDLS and CDR2 YYNGEE come from the germline V gene. The CDR3 loop reads CASSPGGLGYNEQFF. The DNA of the CDR3 is TGTGCCAGCAGTCCAGGGGGCTTGGGGTACAATGAGCAGTTCTTC.

The chain uses TRBV5-1 and TRBJ2-7, with D maybe TRBD2 (6 bases). V lost 0 bases and J lost 4, with 8 bases in between. Germline V gene lookup returns CDR1 SGHRS and CDR2 YFSETQ. The CDR3 spans 13 residues. Here the CDR3 reads CASSLEGRYEQYF. CDR3 nucleotides: TGCGCCAGCAGCTTGGAGGGGAGGTACGAGCAGTACTTC.

The genes are TRBV6-7 and TRBJ1-3; TRBD1 agrees at 10 bases. TRBV6-7 is annotated as an ORF whose role is uncertain. CDR3 length equals 19 residues. V was pared by 7 bases and J by 0 bases, with 15 bases of the junction left unmatched. The CDR3 spells CASTEGTGERRDSGNTIYF. CDR3 sequence (DNA): TGTGCCAGCACCGAAGGGACAGGGGAGAGAAGAGACTCTGGAAACACCATATATTTT.

The V call is TRBV11-2, the J call TRBJ2-7; D not resolved. Trimming took off 3 bases at V and 3 bases at J, with 12 bases between the two ends. Germline-derived CDR1 and CDR2 are SGHAT and FQNNGV. The CDR3 spans 14 residues. The CDR3 is CASSFQAGVYEQYF. Written as DNA, the CDR3 is TGTGCCAGCAGCTTTCAGGCAGGCGTCTACGAGCAGTACTTC.

The chain joins TRBV12-3 or TRBV12-4 to TRBJ2-7; perhaps TRBD1 as D (5 bases). The V and J ends lost 6 bases and 4 bases respectively, with 10 bases between them. The CDR3 totals 12 residues. CDR3 sequence: CASSPDTYEQYF. DNA for the CDR3: TGTGCCAGCAGCCCGGACACTTACGAGCAGTACTTC.

This clone was detected a few times. The V and J genes are TRBV4-3 and TRBJ1-2, with TRBD1 as a possible D gene (6 bases). Germline lookup yields CDR1 LGHNA and CDR2 YSLEER. The CDR3 covers 17 residues. Trimming removed 0 bases from V and 2 bases from J, with 16 bases in between. CDR3 in DNA: TGCGCCAGCAGCCAAGATCCCGTCACAGGGTCGAACTATGGCTACACCTTC. Residues: CASSQDPVTGSNYGYTF.

The V call is TRBV19, the J call TRBJ2-3; weak D call: TRBD2 (5 bases). Trimming left V 6 bases short and J 3 bases short, with 22 bases between. The CDR3 contains 17 residues. In germline, CDR1 is LNHDA, CDR2 SQIVND (reference sequence). CDR3 protein: CASRAQGRERGTDTQYF. CDR3 coding DNA: TGTGCCAGTAGGGCCCAAGGACGGGAAAGAGGTACAGATACGCAGTATTTT.

The gene calls are TRBV20-1 and TRBJ1-5; D gene unclear. Germline V lookup: CDR1 DFQATT, CDR2 SNEGSKA (reference sequence). The length of the CDR3 is 11 residues. In nucleotides, the CDR3 is TGCACCACGGGGAGCAATCAGCCCCAGCATTTT. It yields the protein CTTGSNQPQHF.

This chain links TRBV6-2 or TRBV6-3 with TRBJ1-4; 11 nucleotides match TRBD1. V dropped 0 bases and J dropped 8; count of bases not matched to a gene: 5. This CDR3 comprises 16 residues. Germline V lookup: CDR1 MNHEY, CDR2 SVGEGT. This chain's CDR3 is CASSYSRGQGVEKLFF. DNA for the CDR3: TGTGCCAGCAGTTACTCGAGGGGACAGGGGGTCGAAAAACTGTTTTTT.

The rearrangement joins TRBV29-1 to TRBJ2-3, with D unclear. The CDR3 loop spans 12 amino acids. The germline gives CDR1 SQVTM, CDR2 ANQGSEA. V lost 6 bases to trimming and J lost 6 bases, with 13 bases between them. CDR3 bases: TGCAGCGTCAAGTCGGCCGGGGATACGCAGTATTTT. Its translation is CSVKSAGDTQYF.

This clone was picked up a small number of times. The chain carries TRBV6-5 and TRBJ1-5, with D unresolved. Trimming left V 6 bases short and J 0 bases short, with 12 bases between. This CDR3 has 15 amino acids. Germline values: CDR1 MNHEY, CDR2 SVGAGI. The CDR3 coding sequence is TGTGCCAGCAGGACTAGGCAGTATAGCAATCAGCCCCAGCATTTT. Amino acids: CASRTRQYSNQPQHF.

V usage is TRBV6-2 or TRBV6-3 and J usage is TRBJ1-5; D possibly corresponds to TRBD1 (6 bases). In germline, CDR1 is MNHEY, CDR2 SVGEGT. The CDR3 runs 17 residues. With 0 bases removed from V and 5 bases from J, the gap between germline ends came to 17 bases. The CDR3, as DNA: TGTGCCAGCAGTTACTCGCTAGGACAGATTAAGGATCAGCCCCAGCATTTT. Its protein product is CASSYSLGQIKDQPQHF.

The chain carries TRBV6-5 and TRBJ2-2; TRBD1 matches 12 bases. Germline V CDR1 and CDR2: MNHEY, SVGAGI. The CDR3 covers 16 residues. Unmatched junction bases numbered 5, after V lost 2 bases and J lost 7 bases. CDR3 in DNA: TGTGCCAGCAGTTACCGCGGGACAGGGGGCAGCGGGGAGCTGTTTTTT. Translated, it gives CASSYRGTGGSGELFF.

V gene TRBV28 combines with J gene TRBJ1-1; 8 bases align to TRBD1. Germline V gene lookup returns CDR1 MDHEN and CDR2 SYDVKM. There are 19 residues in the CDR3. With 5 bases clipped from V and 2 bases from J, the junction kept 19 bases outside the gene matches. The CDR3 spells CASSPGADRGIGLNTEAFF. CDR3 DNA sequence: TGTGCCAGCAGTCCGGGGGCTGACAGGGGAATAGGGCTAAACACTGAAGCTTTCTTT.

The genes are TRBV25-1 and TRBJ1-2; D is unclear. With 6 bases removed from V and 8 bases from J, the gap between germline ends came to 16 bases. This CDR3 has 13 residues. Germline-derived CDR1 and CDR2 are MGHDK and SYGVNS. The CDR3 protein is CASSMSGERGYTF. In DNA form, the CDR3 reads TGTGCCAGCAGCATGAGCGGGGAAAGAGGCTACACCTTC.

The chain is built from TRBV5-1 and TRBJ2-1, with 8 bases that match TRBD2. From germline, CDR1 is SGHRS and CDR2 YFSETQ. The V gene end was trimmed by 0 bases and the J gene end by 6 bases; junction bases not matched to a gene: 11. The CDR3 consists of 17 residues. CDR3 nucleotide sequence: TGCGCCAGCAGCTTGGCCGGGAGCGGGGGCCTCGTCAATGAGCAGTTCTTC. Translation: CASSLAGSGGLVNEQFF.

The chain joins TRBV27 to TRBJ1-5, with 8 nucleotides matching TRBD1. The CDR3 contains 14 residues. Looked up from germline, CDR1 is MNHEY and CDR2 is SMNVEV (reference sequence). Trimming took 6 bases from V and 4 from J; bases not matched to a gene: 5. In nucleotides, the CDR3 is TGTGCCAGCAGCGGGACAGGTGATAATCAGCCCCAGCATTTT. This gives the protein CASSGTGDNQPQHF.

The chain couples TRBV2 to TRBJ2-2, with D tentatively TRBD1 (5 bases). There are 14 residues in the CDR3. CDR1 is SNHLY, CDR2 FYNNEI, per germline. V was pared by 8 bases and J by 0 bases, with 10 bases between. Here the CDR3 reads CASGPGTNTGELFF. In DNA form, the CDR3 reads TGTGCCAGCGGGCCAGGGACGAACACCGGGGAGCTGTTTTTT.

The chain carries TRBV27 and TRBJ1-2; D perhaps matches TRBD1 (5 bases). CDR1 and CDR2 (germline): MNHEY, SMNVEV (reference sequence). The CDR3 consists of 16 residues. V was trimmed by 2 bases and J by 4 bases, leaving 17 bases between them. The CDR3 DNA reads as TGTGCCAGCAGTTTAGCTGCACGACAGACTAGCTATGGCTACACCTTC. Amino acid sequence: CASSLAARQTSYGYTF.

Comments on this clone: Other DNA sequences from this sample encode an identical CDR3 as well. The genes are TRBV5-1 and TRBJ1-2; tentative D call: TRBD1 (5 bases). Germline values: CDR1 SGHRS, CDR2 YFSETQ. V was clipped by 5 bases and J by 0 bases, with 8 bases between them. CDR3 size: 13 residues. CDR3 nucleotides: TGCGCCAGCAGTAGGGACTCTAACTATGGCTACACCTTC. Translating it yields CASSRDSNYGYTF.

This clone was counted only a few times. The chain uses TRBV2 and TRBJ1-5; a weak D match, TRBD1 (6 bases). This CDR3 contains 14 residues. Trimming shortened V by 6 bases and J by 3 bases, and 12 bases separated the two germline ends. Germline CDR1 SNHLY, CDR2 FYNNEI. This chain's CDR3 is CASREQGFNQPQHF. CDR3 nucleotides: TGTGCCAGCAGGGAACAGGGCTTCAATCAGCCCCAGCATTTT.

This clone was picked up a small number of times. The chain couples TRBV7-9 to TRBJ1-4; TRBD1 agrees at 8 bases. This CDR3 is built from 15 residues. J gave up 8 bases and V 2 bases, and 7 bases lay outside the gene matches. Looked up from germline, CDR1 is SEHNR and CDR2 is FQNEAQ (reference sequence). CDR3 DNA: TGTGCCAGCAGCTTACCCACAGGGGGAAAGGAAAAACTGTTTTTT. It translates to CASSLPTGGKEKLFF.

The V gene is TRBV4-3, the J gene TRBJ2-7; 9 nucleotides line up with TRBD1. The CDR3 is 14 amino acids. Germline V gene lookup returns CDR1 LGHNA and CDR2 YSLEER. After removal of 4 bases from V and 6 bases from J, the junction contained 7 bases not matched to a gene. The CDR3 DNA sequence: TGCGCCAGCAGCCTGGACAGGGGCCCCGGCGAGCAGTACTTC. This codes for CASSLDRGPGEQYF.

The rearrangement joins TRBV12-3 or TRBV12-4 to TRBJ2-3; D gene uncertain. This CDR3 has 11 residues. V was clipped by 6 bases and J by 3 bases, with 4 bases between them. CDR3 sequence (DNA): TGTGCCAGCAGCCAAACAGATACGCAGTATTTT. It codes for CASSQTDTQYF.

The rearrangement uses TRBV18 and TRBJ2-1; TRBD1 matches 9 bases. CDR3 length: 13 amino acids. The V gene's germline CDR1 is KGHSH and CDR2 LQKENI. V lost 6 bases, J lost 7 bases, and 4 bases stayed unmatched. The CDR3 nucleotides read TGTGCCAGCTCCGCGACAGGGGGAAATGAGCAGTTCTTC. Amino acids: CASSATGGNEQFF.

The chain recombines TRBV10-3 with TRBJ1-1; the D gene is possibly TRBD1 (5 bases). Trimming stripped 5 bases from V and 2 bases from J, with 18 bases between. The germline CDR1 and CDR2 sequences are ENHRY and SYGVKD. The CDR3 spans 16 residues. Here the CDR3 reads CAISPQDARDNTEAFF. The CDR3, as DNA: TGTGCCATCAGTCCTCAGGATGCCAGGGATAACACTGAAGCTTTCTTT.